The 26 T cell receptor beta chains reported below all come from one sample, sequenced in a study of T cell responses to AZD1222 COVID-19 vaccine. The protocol was immunoSEQ multiplex PCR, while the TCRdb copy is restricted to in-frame clones and leaves out a portion. The sample yields over 60,000 clones, about nine tenths seen once. The sequenced sample was peripheral blood, obtained on day 0 of AZD1222 vaccination. The receptor set was obtained from an adult in good health.

The chain links TRBV7-2 to TRBJ2-1; TRBD2 matches at 10 bases. CDR3 length: 15 residues. The V gene's germline CDR1 is SGHTA and CDR2 FQGNSA. Trimming removed 5 bases from V and 7 bases from J; junction bases left unmatched: 8. In DNA form, the CDR3 reads TGTGCCAGCAGCCCCCAGCGGGGGGGCTTGAATGAGCAGTTCTTC. This sequence encodes CASSPQRGGLNEQFF.

The chain carries TRBV12-3 or TRBV12-4 and TRBJ1-5; D gene unclear. The CDR3 is 12 amino acids. V was pared by 3 bases and J by 6 bases, with 6 bases between. The CDR3 reads CASSFSVQPQHF. CDR3 DNA: TGTGCCAGCAGTTTTTCGGTTCAGCCCCAGCATTTT.

The table lists this clone with a count of one. V gene TRBV19 combines with J gene TRBJ2-3, with 9 bases aligning to TRBD1. After removal of 6 bases from V and 1 base from J, the junction contained 5 bases not matched to a gene. The CDR3 loop spans 15 amino acids. The germline V gene encodes CDR1 LNHDA and CDR2 SQIVND (reference sequence). The CDR3 spells CASSNRGQGTDTQYF. In nucleotides, the CDR3 is TGTGCCAGTAGCAACAGGGGGCAGGGCACAGATACGCAGTATTTT.

This clone was counted only a few times. The V gene is TRBV2, the J gene TRBJ1-6, with TRBD1 identical over 7 bases. CDR1 SNHLY and CDR2 FYNNEI come from the germline V gene. Trimming removed 6 bases from V and 2 bases from J; junction bases left unmatched: 7. The CDR3 extends over 16 amino acids. The CDR3 DNA is TGTGCCAGCAGGAGTCTCGGGACAGCCTATAATTCACCCCTCCACTTT. Translated: CASRSLGTAYNSPLHF.

The rearrangement uses TRBV4-1 and TRBJ1-5; D perhaps matches TRBD1 (6 bases). Per germline, CDR1 MGHRA and CDR2 YSYEKL. This CDR3 region has 15 residues. V was clipped by 0 bases and J by 0 bases, with 6 bases between them. The CDR3 sequence: CASSQEGHSNQPQHF. The CDR3 DNA reads as TGCGCCAGCAGCCAAGAGGGACATAGCAATCAGCCCCAGCATTTT.

This chain connects TRBV7-3 to TRBJ1-1, with D uncertain. Per the germline V gene, CDR1 is SGHTA and CDR2 is FQGTGA. The V and J ends lost 2 bases and 11 bases respectively, with 9 bases between them. The CDR3 has 11 residues. The CDR3 DNA reads TGTGCCAGCAGCTTAGAGGGAACGGCTTTCTTT. As protein: CASSLEGTAFF.

The CDR3, as DNA: TGTGCCTGGAGTGCGGGACAGGGGGTGACTGAAGCTTTCTTT. This sequence encodes CAWSAGQGVTEAFF. This chain links TRBV30 with TRBJ1-1; TRBD1 aligns across 11 bases. The germline gives CDR1 GTSNPN, CDR2 SVGIG (reference sequence). After removal of 1 base from V and 5 bases from J, the junction contained 3 bases not matched to a gene. CDR3 length: 14 amino acids.

The chain employs TRBV28 and TRBJ1-6; maybe TRBD1 (5 bases). Per germline, CDR1 MDHEN and CDR2 SYDVKM. Between the trimmed V and J ends, which lost 7 bases and 11 bases, there was a span of 15 bases. CDR3 size: 13 residues. CDR3 in DNA: TGTGCCAGCATGGGCCAGGGAGAGGCACCCCTCCACTTT. As protein: CASMGQGEAPLHF.

The rearrangement joins TRBV9 to TRBJ1-2, with a tentative D call TRBD1 (6 bases). CDR3 size: 15 residues. V was cut by 0 bases and J by 5 bases, with 14 bases left in between. Germline V gives CDR1 SGDLS, CDR2 YYNGEE. CDR3 sequence (DNA): TGTGCCAGCAGCGTAGCCCCCGGACAGCAGTATGGCTACACCTTC. Amino acid sequence: CASSVAPGQQYGYTF.

V gene TRBV5-4 combines with J gene TRBJ1-5; D not resolved. V was cut by 1 base and J by 3 bases, with 2 bases left in between. The CDR3 extends over 12 amino acids. Germline values: CDR1 SGHNT, CDR2 YYREEE (reference sequence). The CDR3 here is CASSLPNQPQHF. The CDR3 nucleotides read TGTGCCAGCAGCTTGCCCAATCAGCCCCAGCATTTT.

The V gene is TRBV13, the J gene TRBJ2-1; the D call may be TRBD1 or TRBD2 (5 bases each). This CDR3 region has 15 residues. Germline CDR1 reads PRHDT; CDR2 reads FYEKMQ (reference sequence). V was cut by 3 bases and J by 6 bases, with 15 bases left in between. Here the CDR3 DNA reads TGTGCCAGCAGCTTGGTCGGGGACGTACTCAATGAGCAGTTCTTC. This sequence encodes CASSLVGDVLNEQFF. The full variable domain, with the rest looked up from reference TRBV13 and TRBJ2-1, is AAGVIQSPRHLIKEKRETATLKCYPIPRHDTVYWYQQGPGQDPQFLISFYEKMQSDKGSIPDRFSAQQFSDYHSELNMSSLELGDSALYFCASSLVGDVLNEQFFGPGTRLTVL.

The rearrangement joins TRBV12-5 to TRBJ2-7; 7 nucleotides line up with TRBD1. Germline assignment: CDR1 LGHNT and CDR2 FRNRAP. The length of the CDR3 is 15 residues. After removal of 7 bases from V and 3 bases from J, the junction contained 12 bases not matched to a gene. Here the CDR3 DNA reads TGTGCTAGTGCCCTACCCGGGGACAGTAACTACGAGCAGTACTTC. Translated: CASALPGDSNYEQYF.

J is TRBJ1-3 and V is TRBV4-3; TRBD1 aligns across 8 bases. J gave up 1 base and V 4 bases, and 6 bases lay outside the gene matches. Germline lookup yields CDR1 LGHNA and CDR2 YSLEER. The CDR3 length is 16 residues. The CDR3 sequence: CASSPYYRGSGNTIYF. Written as DNA, the CDR3 is TGCGCCAGCAGCCCATATTACAGGGGGTCTGGAAACACCATATATTTT.

This rearrangement joins TRBV5-1 to TRBJ1-2; 9 bases are a match to TRBD1. Germline lookup yields CDR1 SGHRS and CDR2 YFSETQ. J gave up 8 bases and V 3 bases, and 14 bases lay outside the gene matches. The CDR3 totals 16 residues. This chain's CDR3 is CASSSSPGTGLWGYTF. The CDR3 nucleotides read TGCGCCAGCAGCTCTAGTCCCGGGACAGGGCTGTGGGGCTACACCTTC.

The J gene is TRBJ1-2, the V gene TRBV30; 9 bases map to TRBD1. The germline CDR1 and CDR2 sequences are GTSNPN and SVGIG (reference sequence). V shed 4 bases and J 5 bases; nucleotides not matched to a gene: 5. The CDR3 runs 13 residues. Here the CDR3 DNA reads TGTGCCTGGACACCGGGACAGGGTTATGGCTACACCTTC. Translating gives CAWTPGQGYGYTF.

The chain has TRBV7-9 and TRBJ1-1; D may be TRBD1 (6 bases). Germline-derived CDR1 and CDR2 are SEHNR and FQNEAQ (reference sequence). The CDR3 length is 13 residues. V lost 6 bases and J lost 7, with 15 bases in between. CDR3 sequence: CASRQPLDSEAFF. CDR3 nucleotides: TGTGCCAGCAGACAACCCCTGGACAGTGAAGCTTTCTTT.

The CDR3, as DNA: TGTGCCAGCAGTTACTCGGCCGGCGGAGCCTACGAGCAGTACTTC. As protein: CASSYSAGGAYEQYF. The chain couples TRBV6-5 to TRBJ2-7; D uncertain. The CDR3 has 15 amino acids. The V end was cut by 0 bases, the J end by 2 bases, with 11 bases between. Germline V gene lookup returns CDR1 MNHEY and CDR2 SVGAGI.

The genes are TRBV29-1 and TRBJ1-2; 7 bases fit TRBD1. CDR3 size: 11 residues. Germline CDR1 and CDR2: SQVTM and ANQGSEA. The CDR3 spells CGGQALGGYTF. CDR3 bases: TGCGGAGGACAGGCTTTGGGTGGCTACACCTTC.

About this clone: One base separates it from a far larger clone, so it is likely a read error. The chain is built from TRBV11-2 and TRBJ1-2, with 7 bases that match TRBD1. The CDR3 extends over 13 amino acids. With 6 bases clipped from V and 3 bases from J, the junction kept 4 bases outside the gene matches. The V gene's germline CDR1 is SGHAT and CDR2 FQNNGV. The CDR3 DNA reads TGTGCCAGCAGTTACAGGGGTGACTATGGCTACACCTTC. This translates into CASSYRGDYGYTF.

The chain has TRBV30 and TRBJ1-1, with D unresolved. CDR3 size: 14 residues. The V end was cut by 3 bases, the J end by 4 bases, with 15 bases between. Germline CDR1 reads GTSNPN; CDR2 reads SVGIG (reference sequence). Here the CDR3 reads CAWRKHAVGTEAFF. The CDR3 DNA sequence: TGTGCCTGGAGAAAACACGCGGTCGGCACTGAAGCTTTCTTT.

The V call is TRBV6-1, the J call TRBJ1-2, with TRBD1 as a possible D gene (6 bases). V was pared by 2 bases and J by 5 bases, with 12 bases between. The CDR3 runs 14 residues. Looked up from germline, CDR1 is MNHNS and CDR2 is SASEGT. In nucleotides, the CDR3 is TGTGCCAGCAGTGAAAGTGGGGGGGCTTATGGCTACACCTTC. It yields the protein CASSESGGAYGYTF.

V gene TRBV5-1 combines with J gene TRBJ1-1; a possible D gene is TRBD1 (6 bases). This CDR3 contains 14 residues. Germline assignment: CDR1 SGHRS and CDR2 YFSETQ. V was cut by 7 bases and J by 5 bases, with 18 bases left in between. This chain's CDR3 is CASSMAGGYTEAFF. The CDR3 DNA sequence: TGCGCCAGCTCCATGGCCGGGGGCTATACTGAAGCTTTCTTT.

The chain has TRBV2 and TRBJ1-2; TRBD1 is a possible D gene (6 bases). Trimming left V 3 bases short and J 5 bases short, with 10 bases between. The CDR3 totals 13 residues. Germline CDR1 SNHLY, CDR2 FYNNEI. The CDR3 protein is CASSDYREYGYTF. The CDR3 nucleotides read TGTGCCAGCAGTGATTACAGGGAGTATGGCTACACCTTC.

The rearrangement uses TRBV5-1 and TRBJ1-2; D possibly corresponds to TRBD1 (5 bases). CDR3 length equals 16 residues. V gave up 4 bases and J gave up 7 bases, with 23 bases separating them. Looked up from germline, CDR1 is SGHRS and CDR2 is YFSETQ. CDR3 nucleotides: TGCGCCAGCAGCCGGGAGGCGGTTCAGGGCGGTGCTGGCTACACCTTC. Protein product: CASSREAVQGGAGYTF. Full variable domain (missing parts from reference TRBV5-1 and TRBJ1-2): KAGVTQTPRYLIKTRGQQVTLSCSPISGHRSVSWYQQTPGQGLQFLFEYFSETQRNKGNFPGRFSGRQFSNSRSEMNVSTLELGDSALYLCASSREAVQGGAGYTFGSGTRLTVV.

The chain combines TRBV6-1 with TRBJ2-1, with D perhaps TRBD2 (5 bases). Germline assignment: CDR1 MNHNS and CDR2 SASEGT. V gave up 0 bases and J gave up 14 bases, with 23 bases separating them. The CDR3 has 16 amino acids. CDR3 amino acids: CASSEALGRTWSEKFF. CDR3 DNA sequence: TGTGCCAGCAGTGAAGCGCTTGGTAGGACTTGGAGCGAGAAGTTCTTC.

This clone was picked up a small number of times. This sequence joins TRBV7-8 and TRBJ1-6, with 11 bases aligning to TRBD1. The CDR3 contains 15 residues. Germline lookup yields CDR1 SGHVS and CDR2 FQNEAQ. Trimming cost V 3 bases and J 7 bases; bases outside gene matches: 2. This chain's CDR3 is CASSFGDRGNSPLHF. DNA for the CDR3: TGTGCCAGCAGCTTCGGGGACAGGGGGAATTCACCCCTCCACTTT. The complete variable domain, with remaining parts taken from reference TRBV7-8 and TRBJ1-6, reads GAGVSQSPRYKVAKRGQDVALRCDPISGHVSLFWYQQALGQGPEFLTYFQNEAQLDKSGLPSDRFFAERPEGSVSTLKIQRTQQEDSAVYLCASSFGDRGNSPLHFGNGTRLTVT.